This T cell receptor beta chain was captured in a study of cytomegalovirus exposure and HLA in healthy donors. There are 15 residues in the CDR3. CDR1 is MDHEN and CDR2 is SYDVKM in the germline V gene. The ends lost 2 bases at V and 7 bases at J; junction bases unmatched: 5. Primers for the PCR totalled 60 Vbeta and 13 Jbeta. TCRdb's table, derived via immunoSEQ multiplex PCR, lists solely in-frame clones and lacks some. The sample shows over 75,000 clones, and 5.5% to 6.5% sits with its ten largest clones. The sample taken for sequencing was PBMCs. This sequence was found in a girl aged 10 to 17 in good health and CMV-seropositive. The chain joins TRBV28 to TRBJ2-5, with TRBD1 identical over 12 bases. In nucleotides, the CDR3 is TGTGCCAGCAGTTTACCCGGGACAGGGGGCGTGACCCAGTACTTC. It encodes CASSLPGTGGVTQYF.